Reported below is one T cell receptor (beta chain). The sample originates from a study of blood T cell repertoires in COVID-19. Clones were read by immunoSEQ multiplex PCR, and TCRdb kept only the in-frame ones, dropping some. This sample has about 250,000 clones, with almost 85% found just once. This clonotype was sampled from a woman aged 50 to 60 with acute COVID-19. Sequencing was done on a sample of PBMCs or T cells enriched from blood (not recorded which).

The chain's CDR3 is CSVEGSRGRNEQFF. The CDR3 DNA is TGCAGCGTTGAAGGTTCAAGGGGGCGTAATGAGCAGTTCTTC. This rearrangement joins TRBV29-1 to TRBJ2-1, with 7 bases aligning to TRBD1. Unmatched junction bases numbered 7, after V lost 1 base and J lost 7 bases. CDR1 is SQVTM and CDR2 is ANQGSEA in the germline V gene. The CDR3 runs 14 residues.